The sequence of this T cell receptor (beta chain) was determined in a study of T cells after yellow fever vaccination. Whole-study results and caveats: The study re-detected most primary-vaccination clones after the booster (roughly 96% CD4, around 89% CD8). The secondary response was weaker but peaked faster, day 5 versus 15. There was a possibility that FACS-sorted repertoires contained abundant clonotypes contaminating from the bulk population.

As TCR cDNA was made by 5'RACE template switching, a universal primer site and UMIs were added. TCRdb analysed the 5' RACE reads with MiXCR anew, one entry per CDR3 protein. This sample has a few hundred thousand distinct CDR3 sequences, with roughly 8% found just once. Germline V CDR1 and CDR2: LGHDT, YNNKEL (reference sequence). V was pared by 7 bases and J by 5 bases, with 8 bases of the junction left unmatched. The CDR3 length is 14 residues. Concerning this clonotype: The antigen remains unidentified.

This specimen consisted of PBMCs, obtained 35 to 50 days after the first yellow fever vaccination. The rearrangement joins TRBV3-1 to TRBJ1-1; TRBD1 matches 9 bases. The source is a young man who received the YFV17D yellow fever vaccine. The CDR3 sequence: CASTSRDRVTEAFF. CDR3 nucleotides: TGTGCCAGCACCTCCCGGGACAGGGTAACTGAAGCTTTCTTT.